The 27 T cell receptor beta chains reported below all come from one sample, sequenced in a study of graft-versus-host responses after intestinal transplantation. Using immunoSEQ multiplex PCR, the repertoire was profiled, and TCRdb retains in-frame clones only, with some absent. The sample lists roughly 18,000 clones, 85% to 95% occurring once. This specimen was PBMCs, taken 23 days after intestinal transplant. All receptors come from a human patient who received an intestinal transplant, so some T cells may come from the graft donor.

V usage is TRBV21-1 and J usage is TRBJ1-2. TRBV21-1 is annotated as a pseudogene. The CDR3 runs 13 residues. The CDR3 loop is CASTSGRFDGYTF. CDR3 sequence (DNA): TGTGCCAGCACTTCGGGTAGGTTCGACGGCTACACCTTC.

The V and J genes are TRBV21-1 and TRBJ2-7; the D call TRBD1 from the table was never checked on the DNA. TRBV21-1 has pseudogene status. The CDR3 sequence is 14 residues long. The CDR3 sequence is CASSKGDSSYEQYF. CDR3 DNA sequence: TGTGCCAGCAGCAAAGGGGACAGCTCCTACGAGCAGTACTTC.

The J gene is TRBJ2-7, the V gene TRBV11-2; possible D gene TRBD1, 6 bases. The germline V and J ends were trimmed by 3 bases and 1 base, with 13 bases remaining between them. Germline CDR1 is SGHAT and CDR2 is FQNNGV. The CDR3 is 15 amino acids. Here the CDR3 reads CASSFPQGGSYEQYF. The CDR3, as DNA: TGTGCCAGCAGCTTCCCACAGGGTGGTTCCTACGAGCAGTACTTC.

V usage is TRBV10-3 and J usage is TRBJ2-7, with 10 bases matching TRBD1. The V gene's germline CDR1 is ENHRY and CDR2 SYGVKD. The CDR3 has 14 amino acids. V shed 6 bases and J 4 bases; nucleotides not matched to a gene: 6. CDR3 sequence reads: CAISHGTGEYEQYF. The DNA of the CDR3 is TGTGCCATCAGCCACGGGACAGGGGAATACGAGCAGTACTTC.

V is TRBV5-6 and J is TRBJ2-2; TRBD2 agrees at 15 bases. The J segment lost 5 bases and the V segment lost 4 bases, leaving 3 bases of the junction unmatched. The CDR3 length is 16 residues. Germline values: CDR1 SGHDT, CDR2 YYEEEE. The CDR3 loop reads CASSPGLAGGTGELFF. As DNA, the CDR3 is TGTGCCAGCAGCCCGGGACTAGCGGGAGGTACCGGGGAGCTGTTTTTT. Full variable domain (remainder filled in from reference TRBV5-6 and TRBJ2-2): DAGVTQSPTHLIKTRGQQVTLRCSPKSGHDTVSWYQQALGQGPQFIFQYYEEEERQRGNFPDRFSGHQFPNYSSELNVNALLLGDSALYLCASSPGLAGGTGELFFGEGSRLTVL.

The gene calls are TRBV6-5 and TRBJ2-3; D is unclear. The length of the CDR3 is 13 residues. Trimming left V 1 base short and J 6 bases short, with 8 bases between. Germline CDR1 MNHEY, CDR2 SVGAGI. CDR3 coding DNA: TGTGCCAGCAGTTACTGGGCAGGTGATACGCAGTATTTT. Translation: CASSYWAGDTQYF.

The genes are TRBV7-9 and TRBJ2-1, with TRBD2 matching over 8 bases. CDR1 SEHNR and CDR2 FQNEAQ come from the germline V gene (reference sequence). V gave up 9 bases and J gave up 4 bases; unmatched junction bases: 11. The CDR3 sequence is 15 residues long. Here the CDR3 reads CASDSPRGVYNEQFF. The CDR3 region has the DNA TGTGCCAGTGACTCTCCGCGGGGGGTTTACAATGAGCAGTTCTTC.

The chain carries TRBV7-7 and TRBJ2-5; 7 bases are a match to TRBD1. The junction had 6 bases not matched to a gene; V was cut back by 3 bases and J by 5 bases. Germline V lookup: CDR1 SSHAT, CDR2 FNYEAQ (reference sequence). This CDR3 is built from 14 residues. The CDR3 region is CASSLGWGQETQYF. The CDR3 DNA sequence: TGTGCCAGCAGCTTGGGCTGGGGACAGGAGACCCAGTACTTC.

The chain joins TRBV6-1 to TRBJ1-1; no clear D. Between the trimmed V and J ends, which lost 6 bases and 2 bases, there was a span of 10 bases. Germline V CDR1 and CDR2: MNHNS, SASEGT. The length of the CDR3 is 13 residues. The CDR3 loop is CASSPGFNTEAFF. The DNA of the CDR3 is TGTGCCAGCAGCCCGGGATTTAACACTGAAGCTTTCTTT.

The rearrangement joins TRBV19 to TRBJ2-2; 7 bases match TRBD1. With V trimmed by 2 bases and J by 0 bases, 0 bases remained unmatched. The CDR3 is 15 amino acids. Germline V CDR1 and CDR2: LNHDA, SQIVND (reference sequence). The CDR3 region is CASSIQGANTGELFF. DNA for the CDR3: TGTGCCAGTAGTATACAGGGGGCGAACACCGGGGAGCTGTTTTTT.

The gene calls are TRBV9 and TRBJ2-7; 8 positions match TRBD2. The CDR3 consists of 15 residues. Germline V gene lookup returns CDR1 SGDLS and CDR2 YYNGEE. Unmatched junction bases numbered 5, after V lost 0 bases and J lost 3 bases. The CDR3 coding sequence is TGTGCCAGCAGCGTAGGGGATAGCGGGGTCTACGAGCAGTACTTC. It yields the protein CASSVGDSGVYEQYF.

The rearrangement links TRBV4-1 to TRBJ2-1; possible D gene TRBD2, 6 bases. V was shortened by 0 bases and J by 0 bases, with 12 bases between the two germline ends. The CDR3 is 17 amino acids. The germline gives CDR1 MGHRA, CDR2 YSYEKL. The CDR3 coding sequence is TGCGCCAGCAGCCAAGATCCCAGCGGGCTCTCCTACAATGAGCAGTTCTTC. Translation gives CASSQDPSGLSYNEQFF.

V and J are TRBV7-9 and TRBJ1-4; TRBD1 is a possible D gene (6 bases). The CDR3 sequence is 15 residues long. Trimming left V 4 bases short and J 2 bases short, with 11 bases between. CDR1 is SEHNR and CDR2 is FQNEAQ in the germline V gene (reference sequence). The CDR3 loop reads CASSSPQGTNEKLFF. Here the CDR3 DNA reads TGTGCCAGCAGCTCCCCACAGGGTACTAATGAAAAACTGTTTTTT. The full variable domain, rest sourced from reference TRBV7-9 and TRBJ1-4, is DTGVSQNPRHKITKRGQNVTFRCDPISEHNRLYWYRQTLGQGPEFLTYFQNEAQLEKSRLLSDRFSAERPKGSFSTLEIQRTEQGDSAMYLCASSSPQGTNEKLFFGSGTQLSVL.

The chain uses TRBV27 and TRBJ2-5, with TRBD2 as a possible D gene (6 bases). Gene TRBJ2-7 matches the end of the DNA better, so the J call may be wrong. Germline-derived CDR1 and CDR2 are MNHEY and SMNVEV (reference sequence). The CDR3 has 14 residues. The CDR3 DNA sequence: TGTGCCAGCAGTTTATCGGGGGACTCGTACGAGCAGTACTTC. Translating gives CASSLSGDSYEQYF.

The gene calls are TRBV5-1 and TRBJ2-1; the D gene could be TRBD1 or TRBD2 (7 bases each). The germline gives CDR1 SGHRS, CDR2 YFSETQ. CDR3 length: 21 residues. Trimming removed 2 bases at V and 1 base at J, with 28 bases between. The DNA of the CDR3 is TGCGCCAGCAGCTTCGCCCCTTTAGACAGGGAGGGATTACCGTCCTACAATGAGCAGTTCTTC. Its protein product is CASSFAPLDREGLPSYNEQFF.

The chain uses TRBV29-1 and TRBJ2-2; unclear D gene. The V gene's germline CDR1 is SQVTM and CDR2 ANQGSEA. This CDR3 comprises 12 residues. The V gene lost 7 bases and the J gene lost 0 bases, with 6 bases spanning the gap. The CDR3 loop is CSADTNTGELFF. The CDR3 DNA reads TGCAGCGCCGATACGAACACCGGGGAGCTGTTTTTT.

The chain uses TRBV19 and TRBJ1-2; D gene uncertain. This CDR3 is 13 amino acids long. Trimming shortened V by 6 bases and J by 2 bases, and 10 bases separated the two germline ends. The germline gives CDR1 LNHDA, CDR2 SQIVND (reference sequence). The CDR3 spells CASRGPRNYGYTF. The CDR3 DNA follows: TGTGCCAGTAGGGGCCCAAGGAACTATGGCTACACCTTC.

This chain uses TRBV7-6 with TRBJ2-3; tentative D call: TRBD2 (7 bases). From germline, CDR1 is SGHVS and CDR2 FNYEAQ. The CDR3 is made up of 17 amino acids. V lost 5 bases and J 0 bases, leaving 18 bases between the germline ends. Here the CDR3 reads CASSPWGPSGSTDTQYF. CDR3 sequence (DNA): TGTGCCAGCAGCCCCTGGGGGCCTAGCGGCAGCACAGATACGCAGTATTTT.

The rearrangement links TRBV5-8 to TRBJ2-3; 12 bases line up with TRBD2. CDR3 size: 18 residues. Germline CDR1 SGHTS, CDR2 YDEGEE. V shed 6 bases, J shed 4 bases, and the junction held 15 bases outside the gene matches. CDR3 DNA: TGTGCCAGCACGAACTTCCCCCCAGGACTAGCGGGATCAGATACGCAGTATTTT. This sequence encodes CASTNFPPGLAGSDTQYF.

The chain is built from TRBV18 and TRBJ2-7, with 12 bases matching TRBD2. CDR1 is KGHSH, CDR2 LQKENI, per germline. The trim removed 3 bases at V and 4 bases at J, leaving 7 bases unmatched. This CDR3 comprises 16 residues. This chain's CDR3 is CASSPSTSGSLYEQYF. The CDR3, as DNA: TGTGCCAGCTCACCTTCGACTAGCGGGAGTTTGTACGAGCAGTACTTC.

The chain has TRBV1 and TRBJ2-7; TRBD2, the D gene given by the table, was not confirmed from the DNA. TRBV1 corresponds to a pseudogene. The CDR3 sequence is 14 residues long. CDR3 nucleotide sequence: TGCACCAGCAGCCAAGATACTAGCTCCTACGAGCAGTACTTC. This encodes CTSSQDTSSYEQYF.

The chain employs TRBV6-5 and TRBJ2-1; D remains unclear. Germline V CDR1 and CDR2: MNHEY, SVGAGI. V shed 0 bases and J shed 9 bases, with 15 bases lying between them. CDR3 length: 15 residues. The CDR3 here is CASSYSGGSRVEQFF. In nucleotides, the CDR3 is TGTGCCAGCAGTTACTCGGGTGGCTCTAGGGTTGAGCAGTTCTTC.

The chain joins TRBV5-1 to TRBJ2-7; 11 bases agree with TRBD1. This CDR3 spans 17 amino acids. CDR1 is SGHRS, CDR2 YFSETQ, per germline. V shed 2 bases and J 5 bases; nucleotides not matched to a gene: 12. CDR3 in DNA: TGCGCCAGCAGCTTTGTCGGAGGGACAGGGGGAGTGGACGAGCAGTACTTC. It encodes CASSFVGGTGGVDEQYF.

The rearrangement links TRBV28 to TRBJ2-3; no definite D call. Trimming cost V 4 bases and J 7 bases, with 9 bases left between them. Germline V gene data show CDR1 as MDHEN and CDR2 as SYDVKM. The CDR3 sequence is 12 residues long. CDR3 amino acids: CASSSLGYTQYF. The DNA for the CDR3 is TGTGCCAGCAGTTCCCTTGGGTATACGCAGTATTTT. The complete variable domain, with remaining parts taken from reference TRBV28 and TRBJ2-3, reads DVKVTQSSRYLVKRTGEKVFLECVQDMDHENMFWYRQDPGLGLRLIYFSYDVKMKEKGDIPEGYSVSREKKERFSLILESASTNQTSMYLCASSSLGYTQYFGPGTRLTVL.

The CDR3 sequence is CATLDGYTDTQYF. The CDR3 DNA is TGTGCCACCTTGGACGGATACACAGATACGCAGTATTTT. The chain joins TRBV2 to TRBJ2-3; no definite D call. The length of the CDR3 is 13 residues. V shed 10 bases and J shed 2 bases, with 13 bases lying between them. Germline-derived CDR1 and CDR2 are SNHLY and FYNNEI.

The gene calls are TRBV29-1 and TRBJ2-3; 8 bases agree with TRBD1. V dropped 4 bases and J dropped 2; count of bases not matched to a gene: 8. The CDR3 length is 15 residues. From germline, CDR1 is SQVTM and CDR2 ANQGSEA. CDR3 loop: CSVGVGTGHTDTQYF. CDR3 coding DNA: TGCAGCGTTGGAGTGGGGACAGGTCACACAGATACGCAGTATTTT.

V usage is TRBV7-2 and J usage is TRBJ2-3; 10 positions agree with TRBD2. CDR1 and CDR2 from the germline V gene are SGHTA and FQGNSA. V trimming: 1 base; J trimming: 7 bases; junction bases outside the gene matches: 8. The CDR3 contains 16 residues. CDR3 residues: CASSLVGTSELNTQYF. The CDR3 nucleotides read TGTGCCAGCAGCTTAGTGGGGACTAGCGAGCTAAATACGCAGTATTTT.